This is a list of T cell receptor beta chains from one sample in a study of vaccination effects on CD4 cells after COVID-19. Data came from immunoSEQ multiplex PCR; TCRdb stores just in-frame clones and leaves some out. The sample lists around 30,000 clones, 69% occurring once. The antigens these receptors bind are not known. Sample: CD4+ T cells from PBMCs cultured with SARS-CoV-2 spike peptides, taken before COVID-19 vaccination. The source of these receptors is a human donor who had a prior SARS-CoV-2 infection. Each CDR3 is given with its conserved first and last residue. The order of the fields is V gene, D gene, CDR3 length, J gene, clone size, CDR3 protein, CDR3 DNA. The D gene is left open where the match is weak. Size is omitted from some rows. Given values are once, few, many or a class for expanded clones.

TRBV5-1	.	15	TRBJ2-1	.	CASSLEGGVYNEQFF	TGCGCCAGCAGCTTGGAAGGCGGAGTATACAATGAGCAGTTCTTC
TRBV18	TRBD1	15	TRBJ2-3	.	CASSMPGQVTDTQYF	TGTGCCAGCTCAATGCCGGGACAGGTCACAGATACGCAGTATTTT
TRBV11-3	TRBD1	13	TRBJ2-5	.	CASSSGGRETQYF	TGTGCCAGCAGTTCAGGGGGTCGGGAGACCCAGTACTTC
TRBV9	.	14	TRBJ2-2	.	CASSPGPNTGELFF	TGTGCCAGCAGCCCGGGGCCGAACACCGGGGAGCTGTTTTTT
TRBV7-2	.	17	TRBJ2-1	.	CASSLGGLFHPYNEQFF	TGTGCCAGCAGCTTGGGGGGGCTGTTCCACCCCTACAATGAGCAGTTCTTC
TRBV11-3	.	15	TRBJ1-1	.	CASSTPAGTDFEAFF	TGTGCCAGCAGCACCCCCGCCGGGACGGACTTTGAAGCTTTCTTT
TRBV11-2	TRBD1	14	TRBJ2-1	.	CASTALQGYNEQFF	TGTGCCAGCACCGCCCTACAGGGGTACAATGAGCAGTTCTTC
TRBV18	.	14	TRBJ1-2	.	CASSPLGGSRGYTF	TGTGCCAGCTCACCACTGGGAGGGAGCCGTGGCTACACCTTC
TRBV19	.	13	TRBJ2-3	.	CASSLGRTDTQYF	TGTGCCAGTAGTCTGGGCCGCACAGATACGCAGTATTTT
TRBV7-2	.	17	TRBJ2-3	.	CASSLAGSFRAGTTQYF	TGTGCCAGCAGCTTAGCCGGAAGTTTTAGGGCGGGAACTACGCAGTATTTT
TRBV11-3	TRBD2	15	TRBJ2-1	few	CASSTRLAGRNEQFF	TGTGCCAGCAGCACCCGACTAGCGGGAAGGAATGAGCAGTTCTTC
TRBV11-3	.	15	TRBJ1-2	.	CASSSTRGANYGYTF	TGTGCCAGCAGCTCCACTAGGGGGGCTAACTATGGCTACACCTTC
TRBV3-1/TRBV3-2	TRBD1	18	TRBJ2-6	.	CASSQTRDRHSGANVLTF	TGTGCCAGCAGCCAAACCCGGGACAGGCACTCTGGGGCCAACGTCCTGACTTTC
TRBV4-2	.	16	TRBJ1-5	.	CASSQGASNSNQPQHF	TGTGCCAGCAGCCAAGGGGCCAGTAATAGCAATCAGCCCCAGCATTTT
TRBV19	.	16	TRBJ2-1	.	CASSIDSGGHYNEQFF	TGTGCCAGTAGTATAGATTCGGGGGGACACTACAATGAGCAGTTCTTC
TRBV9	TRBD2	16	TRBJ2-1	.	CASSAVSGGVRDEQFF	TGTGCCAGCAGCGCGGTTAGCGGGGGGGTCCGCGATGAGCAGTTCTTC
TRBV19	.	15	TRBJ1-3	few	CASTVGGETGNTIYF	TGTGCCAGTACGGTGGGGGGGGAAACTGGAAACACCATATATTTT
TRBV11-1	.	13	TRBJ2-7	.	CASSRGLLDEQYF	TGTGCCAGCAGCCGGGGACTGTTGGACGAGCAGTACTTC